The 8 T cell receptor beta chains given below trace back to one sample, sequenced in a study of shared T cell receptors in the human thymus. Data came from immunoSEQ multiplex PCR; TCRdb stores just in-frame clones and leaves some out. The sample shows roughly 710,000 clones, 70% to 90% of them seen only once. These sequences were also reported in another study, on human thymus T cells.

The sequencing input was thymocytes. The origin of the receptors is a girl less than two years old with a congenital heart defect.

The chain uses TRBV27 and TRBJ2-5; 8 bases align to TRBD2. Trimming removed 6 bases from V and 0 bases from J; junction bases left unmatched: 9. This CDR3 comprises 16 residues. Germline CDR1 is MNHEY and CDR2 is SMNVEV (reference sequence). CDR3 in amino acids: CASRPELAAYQETQYF. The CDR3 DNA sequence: TGTGCCAGCAGACCAGAACTAGCGGCGTACCAAGAGACCCAGTACTTC.

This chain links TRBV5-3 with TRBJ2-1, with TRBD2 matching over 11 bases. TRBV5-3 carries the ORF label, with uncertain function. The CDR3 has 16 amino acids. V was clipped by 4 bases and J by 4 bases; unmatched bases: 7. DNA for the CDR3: TGTGCCAGAAGCATACCCCTAGCGGGGGGATACAATGAGCAGTTCTTC. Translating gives CARSIPLAGGYNEQFF.

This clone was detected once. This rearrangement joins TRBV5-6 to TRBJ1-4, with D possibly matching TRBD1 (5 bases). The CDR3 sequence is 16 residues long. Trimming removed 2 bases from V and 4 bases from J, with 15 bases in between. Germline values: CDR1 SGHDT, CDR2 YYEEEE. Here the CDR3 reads CASSLFQGGDNEKLFF. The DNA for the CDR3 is TGTGCCAGCAGCTTATTCCAGGGTGGCGATAATGAAAAACTGTTTTTT.

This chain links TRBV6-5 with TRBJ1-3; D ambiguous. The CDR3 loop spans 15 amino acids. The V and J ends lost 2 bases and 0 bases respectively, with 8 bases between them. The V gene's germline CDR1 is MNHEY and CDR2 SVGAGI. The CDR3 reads CASSYGQSSGNTIYF. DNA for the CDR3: TGTGCCAGCAGTTACGGGCAGAGCTCTGGAAACACCATATATTTT.

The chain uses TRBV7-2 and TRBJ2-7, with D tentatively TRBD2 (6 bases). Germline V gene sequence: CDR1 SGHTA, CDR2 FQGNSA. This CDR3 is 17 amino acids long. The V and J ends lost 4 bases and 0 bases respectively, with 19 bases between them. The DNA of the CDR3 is TGTGCCAGCAGCTCCTCAGCCGGGACTCCTCACTCCTACGAGCAGTACTTC. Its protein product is CASSSSAGTPHSYEQYF.

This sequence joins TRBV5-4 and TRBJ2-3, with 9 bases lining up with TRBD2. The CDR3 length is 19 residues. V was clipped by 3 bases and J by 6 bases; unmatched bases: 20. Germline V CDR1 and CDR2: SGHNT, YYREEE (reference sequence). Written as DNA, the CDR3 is TGTGCCAGCAGCTACATTCATCCCCCTTGCGGGGGGGGCCCGGATACGCAGTATTTT. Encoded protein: CASSYIHPPCGGGPDTQYF.

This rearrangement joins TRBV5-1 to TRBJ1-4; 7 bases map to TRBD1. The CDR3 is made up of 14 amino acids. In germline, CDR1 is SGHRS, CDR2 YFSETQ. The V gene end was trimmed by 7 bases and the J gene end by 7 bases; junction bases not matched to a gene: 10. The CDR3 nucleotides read TGCGCCAGCTCGGTAGGGACAGTGGGTGAAAAACTGTTTTTT. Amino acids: CASSVGTVGEKLFF.

The CDR3 loop is CASSLGPRDYGYTF. The CDR3 nucleotides read TGTGCCAGCAGCTTGGGCCCACGAGACTATGGCTACACCTTC. The gene calls are TRBV5-8 and TRBJ1-2; D unresolved. Per the germline V gene, CDR1 is SGHTS and CDR2 is YDEGEE. The CDR3 extends over 14 amino acids. The V end was cut by 0 bases, the J end by 3 bases, with 9 bases between.